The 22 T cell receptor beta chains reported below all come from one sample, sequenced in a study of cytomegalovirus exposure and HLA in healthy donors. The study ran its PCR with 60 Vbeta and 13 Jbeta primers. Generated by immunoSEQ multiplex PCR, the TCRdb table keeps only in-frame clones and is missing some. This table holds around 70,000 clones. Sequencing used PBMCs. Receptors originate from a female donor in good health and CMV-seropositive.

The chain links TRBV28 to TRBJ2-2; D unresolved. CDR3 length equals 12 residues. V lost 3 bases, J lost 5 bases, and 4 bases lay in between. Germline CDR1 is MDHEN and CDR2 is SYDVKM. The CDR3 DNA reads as TGTGCCAGCAGTTTGAGAACCGGGGAGCTGTTTTTT. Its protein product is CASSLRTGELFF.

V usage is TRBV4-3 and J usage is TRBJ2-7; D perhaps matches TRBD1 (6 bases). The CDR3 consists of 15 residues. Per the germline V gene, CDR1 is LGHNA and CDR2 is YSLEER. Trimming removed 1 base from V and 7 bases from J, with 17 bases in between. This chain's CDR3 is CASSQAQGLVGEQYF. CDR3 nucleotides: TGCGCCAGCAGCCAAGCTCAGGGGCTCGTAGGGGAGCAGTACTTC.

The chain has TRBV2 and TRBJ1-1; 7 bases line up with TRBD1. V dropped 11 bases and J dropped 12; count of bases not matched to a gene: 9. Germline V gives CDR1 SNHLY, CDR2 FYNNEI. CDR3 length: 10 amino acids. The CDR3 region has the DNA TGTGCCGCAAGTACAGGGGAAACTTTCTTT. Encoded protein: CAASTGETFF. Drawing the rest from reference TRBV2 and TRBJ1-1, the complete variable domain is EPEVTQTPSHQVTQMGQEVILRCVPISNHLYFYWYRQILGQKVEFLVSFYNNEISEKSEIFDDQFSVERPDGSNFTLKIRSTKLEDSAMYFCAASTGETFFGQGTRLTVV.

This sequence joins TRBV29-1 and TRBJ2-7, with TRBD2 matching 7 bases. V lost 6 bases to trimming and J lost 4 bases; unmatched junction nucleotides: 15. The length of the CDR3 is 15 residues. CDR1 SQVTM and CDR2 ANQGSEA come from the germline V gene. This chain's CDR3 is CSVLSGAGVIYEQYF. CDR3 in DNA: TGCAGCGTGCTAAGCGGGGCTGGTGTGATTTACGAGCAGTACTTC.

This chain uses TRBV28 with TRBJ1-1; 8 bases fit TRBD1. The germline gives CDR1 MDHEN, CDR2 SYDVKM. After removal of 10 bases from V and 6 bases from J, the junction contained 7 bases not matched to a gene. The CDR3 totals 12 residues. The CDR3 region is CATKTGGPEAFF. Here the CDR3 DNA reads TGTGCCACCAAAACAGGGGGGCCTGAAGCTTTCTTT.

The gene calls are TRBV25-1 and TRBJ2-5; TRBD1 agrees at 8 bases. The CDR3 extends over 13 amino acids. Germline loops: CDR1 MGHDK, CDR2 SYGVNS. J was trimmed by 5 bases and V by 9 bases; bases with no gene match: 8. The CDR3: CASRTGIGETQYF. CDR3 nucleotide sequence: TGTGCCAGTCGGACAGGGATAGGGGAGACCCAGTACTTC.

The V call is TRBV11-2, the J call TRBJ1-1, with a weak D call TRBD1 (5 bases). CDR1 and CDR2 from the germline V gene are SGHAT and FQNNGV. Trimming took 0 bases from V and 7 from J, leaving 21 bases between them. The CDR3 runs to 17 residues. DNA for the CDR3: TGTGCCAGCAGCTTAGATCTGATGCGGTCGGGGAGGGGTGAAGCTTTCTTT. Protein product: CASSLDLMRSGRGEAFF.

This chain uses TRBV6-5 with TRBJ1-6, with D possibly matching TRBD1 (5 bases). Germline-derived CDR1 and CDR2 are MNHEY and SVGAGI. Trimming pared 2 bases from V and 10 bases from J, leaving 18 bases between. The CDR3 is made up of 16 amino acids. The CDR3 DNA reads TGTGCCAGCAGTTACGCGGCAGGCCAAAGGGGATCACCCCTCCACTTT. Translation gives CASSYAAGQRGSPLHF.

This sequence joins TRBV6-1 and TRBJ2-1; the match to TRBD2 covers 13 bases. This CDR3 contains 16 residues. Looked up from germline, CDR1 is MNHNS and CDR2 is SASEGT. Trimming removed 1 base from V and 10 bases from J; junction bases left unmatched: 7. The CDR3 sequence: CASSEGVLAGGREQFF. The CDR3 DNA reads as TGTGCCAGCAGTGAAGGAGTACTAGCGGGGGGGAGGGAGCAGTTCTTC.

The CDR3 is CASSLVGGPANEKLFF. In DNA, the CDR3 is TGTGCCAGCAGCTTAGTCGGGGGGCCAGCTAATGAAAAACTGTTTTTT. The chain recombines TRBV7-2 with TRBJ1-4, with a possible D match to TRBD1 (6 bases). The germline V gene encodes CDR1 SGHTA and CDR2 FQGNSA. CDR3 length equals 16 residues. Trimming cost V 1 base and J 3 bases, with 12 bases left between them.

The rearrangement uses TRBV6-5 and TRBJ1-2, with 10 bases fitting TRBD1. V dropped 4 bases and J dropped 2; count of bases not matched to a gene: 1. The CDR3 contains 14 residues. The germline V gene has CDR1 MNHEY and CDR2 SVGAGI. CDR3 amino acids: CASSWTGGNYGYTF. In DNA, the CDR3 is TGTGCCAGCAGTTGGACAGGGGGAAACTATGGCTACACCTTC.

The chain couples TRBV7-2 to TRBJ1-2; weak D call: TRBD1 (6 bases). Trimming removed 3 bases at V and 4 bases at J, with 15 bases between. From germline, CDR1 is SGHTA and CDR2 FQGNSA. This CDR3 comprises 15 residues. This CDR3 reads CASSFGGANPYGYTF. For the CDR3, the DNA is TGTGCCAGCAGCTTTGGGGGGGCCAACCCCTATGGCTACACCTTC.

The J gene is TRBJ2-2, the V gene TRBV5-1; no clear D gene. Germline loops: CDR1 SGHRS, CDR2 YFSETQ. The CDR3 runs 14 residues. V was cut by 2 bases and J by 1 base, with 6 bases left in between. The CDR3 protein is CASSFAGNTGELFF. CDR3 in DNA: TGCGCCAGCAGCTTCGCAGGGAACACCGGGGAGCTGTTTTTT.

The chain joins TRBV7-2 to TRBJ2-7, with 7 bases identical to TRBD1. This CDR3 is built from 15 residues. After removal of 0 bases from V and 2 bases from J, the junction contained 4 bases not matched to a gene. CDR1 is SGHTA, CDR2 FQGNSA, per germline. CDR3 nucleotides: TGTGCCAGCAGCTTAGCCACAGGGGCCACCTACGAGCAGTACTTC. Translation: CASSLATGATYEQYF.

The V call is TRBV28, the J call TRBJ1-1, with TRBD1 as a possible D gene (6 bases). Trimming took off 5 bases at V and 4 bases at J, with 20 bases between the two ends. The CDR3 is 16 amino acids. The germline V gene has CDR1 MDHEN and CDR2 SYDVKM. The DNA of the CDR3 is TGTGCCAGCAGTCCTGGGGGGGCGAATTGGGGCACTGAAGCTTTCTTT. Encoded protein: CASSPGGANWGTEAFF. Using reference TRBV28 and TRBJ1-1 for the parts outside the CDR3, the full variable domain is DVKVTQSSRYLVKRTGEKVFLECVQDMDHENMFWYRQDPGLGLRLIYFSYDVKMKEKGDIPEGYSVSREKKERFSLILESASTNQTSMYLCASSPGGANWGTEAFFGQGTRLTVV.

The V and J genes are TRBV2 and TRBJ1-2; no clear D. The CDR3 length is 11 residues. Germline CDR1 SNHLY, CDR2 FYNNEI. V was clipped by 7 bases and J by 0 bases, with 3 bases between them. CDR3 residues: CASTTNYGYTF. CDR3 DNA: TGTGCCAGCACTACTAACTATGGCTACACCTTC.

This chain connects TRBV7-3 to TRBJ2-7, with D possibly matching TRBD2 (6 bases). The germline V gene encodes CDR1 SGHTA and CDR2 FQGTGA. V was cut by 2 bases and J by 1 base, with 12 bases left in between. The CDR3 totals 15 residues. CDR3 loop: CASSLGAGRSYEQYF. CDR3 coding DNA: TGTGCCAGCAGCTTAGGGGCGGGGAGGTCCTACGAGCAGTACTTC. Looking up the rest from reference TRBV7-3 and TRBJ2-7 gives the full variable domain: GAGVSQTPSNKVTEKGKYVELRCDPISGHTALYWYRQSLGQGPEFLIYFQGTGAADDSGLPNDRFFAVRPEGSVSTLKIQRTERGDSAVYLCASSLGAGRSYEQYFGPGTRLTVT.

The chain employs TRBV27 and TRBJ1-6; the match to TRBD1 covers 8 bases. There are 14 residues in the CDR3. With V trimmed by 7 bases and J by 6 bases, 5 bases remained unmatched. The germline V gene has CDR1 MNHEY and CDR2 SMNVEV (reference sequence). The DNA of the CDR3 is TGTGCCAGCACAAGGACAGGGATTAATTCACCCCTCCACTTT. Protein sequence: CASTRTGINSPLHF.

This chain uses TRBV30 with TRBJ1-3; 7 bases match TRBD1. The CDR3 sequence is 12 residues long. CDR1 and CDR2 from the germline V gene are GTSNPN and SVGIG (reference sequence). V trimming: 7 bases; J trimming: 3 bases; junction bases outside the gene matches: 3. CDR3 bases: TGTGCCTTTCACAGGGGTGGAAACACCATATATTTT. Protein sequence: CAFHRGGNTIYF.

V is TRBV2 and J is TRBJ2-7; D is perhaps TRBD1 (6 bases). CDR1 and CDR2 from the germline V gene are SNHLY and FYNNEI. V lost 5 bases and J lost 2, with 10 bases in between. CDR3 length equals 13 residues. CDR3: CASSSGEPYEQYF. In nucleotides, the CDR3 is TGTGCCAGCAGTTCAGGGGAACCCTACGAGCAGTACTTC.

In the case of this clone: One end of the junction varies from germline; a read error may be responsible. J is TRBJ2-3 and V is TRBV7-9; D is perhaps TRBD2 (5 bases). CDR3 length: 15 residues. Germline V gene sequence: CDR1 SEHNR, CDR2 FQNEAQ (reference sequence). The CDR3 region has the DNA TGTGCCAGCAGCTTATCGGGGTCTACCACAGATAAGCAGTATTTT. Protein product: CASSLSGSTTDKQYF.

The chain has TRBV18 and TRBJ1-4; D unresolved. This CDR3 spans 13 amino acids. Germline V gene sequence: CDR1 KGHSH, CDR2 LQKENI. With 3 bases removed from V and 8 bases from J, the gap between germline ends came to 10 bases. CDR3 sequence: CASSPGEAEKLFF. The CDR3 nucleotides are TGTGCCAGCTCACCGGGAGAAGCGGAAAAACTGTTTTTT.